This entry lists 15 T cell receptor beta chains sequenced from one sample in a study of blood T cells in healthy people across ages. A second 7 to 11 cycle PCR used barcoded and J-beta primers. From the 5' RACE reads, TCRdb called clonotypes with MiXCR, one entry per CDR3 protein. The table includes approximately 1,000,000 distinct CDR3 sequences, less than 50% detected once. The sample comprised blood. The receptors were sampled from a woman aged 60-75 years in good health.

The chain uses TRBV9 and TRBJ2-4, with D possibly being TRBD2 (7 bases). There are 18 residues in the CDR3. V shed 0 bases and J shed 9 bases, with 25 bases lying between them. CDR1 and CDR2 (germline): SGDLS, YYNGEE. Here the CDR3 reads CASSVEGGVPGLPTIQYF. CDR3 in DNA: TGTGCCAGCAGCGTAGAGGGGGGGGTACCGGGACTCCCAACCATTCAGTACTTC.

The rearrangement joins TRBV2 to TRBJ1-2, with 10 bases matching TRBD1. The CDR3 contains 17 residues. V lost 7 bases and J lost 8; bases outside the gene matches: 19. Germline assignment: CDR1 SNHLY and CDR2 FYNNEI. DNA of the CDR3: TGTGCCAGCAAAGAGGGAGTGACAGGGGGCGAGGCGAACGGCTACACCTTC. Amino acid sequence: CASKEGVTGGEANGYTF.

The V gene is TRBV20-1, the J gene TRBJ1-2; D gene ambiguous. This CDR3 comprises 14 residues. Germline-derived CDR1 and CDR2 are DFQATT and SNEGSKA (reference sequence). The V end lost 1 base, the J end lost 4 bases, and 13 bases lay between the germline ends. The DNA of the CDR3 is TGCAGTGCTAGAGGCAGAGGCGGTCCCTATGGCTACACCTTC. Amino acid sequence: CSARGRGGPYGYTF.

This rearrangement joins TRBV20-1 to TRBJ2-3; a possible D gene is TRBD2 (5 bases). Germline values: CDR1 DFQATT, CDR2 SNEGSKA (reference sequence). The CDR3 runs to 15 residues. Deletions cut 0 bases from V and 6 bases from J, with 16 bases between. The CDR3 region is CSARDLVRADDTQYF. The CDR3 bases are TGCAGTGCTAGAGATTTAGTGCGGGCAGACGATACGCAGTATTTT.

This clonotype was observed a handful of times. The rearrangement joins TRBV21-1 to TRBJ2-1. TRBV21-1 is a pseudogene segment. The CDR3 has 14 residues. CDR3 region: CASSKEEGTDEQFF. CDR3 DNA: TGTGCCAGCAGCAAAGAAGAAGGGACAGATGAGCAGTTCTTC.

In this sample, this clonotype turned up many times. V is TRBV29-1 and J is TRBJ2-5; unclear D gene. From germline, CDR1 is SQVTM and CDR2 ANQGSEA. This CDR3 region has 11 residues. V lost 7 bases and J 4 bases, leaving 10 bases between the germline ends. This chain's CDR3 is CSGRVGETQYF. For the CDR3, the DNA is TGCAGCGGAAGGGTGGGAGAGACCCAGTACTTC.

V gene TRBV10-3 combines with J gene TRBJ1-2; 8 positions agree with TRBD1. Germline V CDR1 and CDR2: ENHRY, SYGVKD. V lost 11 bases and J lost 1; bases outside the gene matches: 12. The CDR3 is made up of 15 amino acids. DNA of the CDR3: TGTGCCTCAACACCCCTACAGGGGGTTAACTATGGCTACACCTTC. This gives the protein CASTPLQGVNYGYTF.

V and J are TRBV9 and TRBJ2-1; D may be TRBD1 or TRBD2 (6 bases each). Germline assignment: CDR1 SGDLS and CDR2 YYNGEE. The V end lost 7 bases, the J end lost 2 bases, and 13 bases lay between the germline ends. The CDR3 runs 14 residues. CDR3 bases: TGTGCCAGCGACAAGGGGGGTACCTACAATGAGCAGTTCTTC. Residues: CASDKGGTYNEQFF.

The CDR3 reads CASTEGGGDTQYF. The CDR3 bases are TGTGCCAGCACCGAGGGAGGGGGTGATACGCAGTATTTT. V and J are TRBV2 and TRBJ2-3; D may be TRBD2 (7 bases). CDR1 and CDR2 (germline): SNHLY, FYNNEI. Trimming left V 7 bases short and J 6 bases short, with 14 bases between. This CDR3 region has 13 residues.

The J gene is TRBJ2-1, the V gene TRBV20-1; D possibly corresponds to TRBD2 (5 bases). Trimming removed 1 base from V and 15 bases from J, with 13 bases in between. From germline, CDR1 is DFQATT and CDR2 SNEGSKA (reference sequence). The CDR3 length is 11 residues. The CDR3 spells CSARVGEVPFF. For the CDR3, the DNA is TGCAGTGCTAGAGTGGGAGAGGTCCCGTTCTTC.

This CDR3 reads CASRGIRGRGMVYEQYF. CDR3 nucleotide sequence: TGTGCCAGCCGAGGGATCCGCGGCAGGGGGATGGTTTACGAGCAGTACTTC. The chain employs TRBV27 and TRBJ2-5; 7 bases map to TRBD1. The assigned J gene may be wrong: the sequence end matches TRBJ2-7 better. The CDR3 consists of 17 residues. Germline V gives CDR1 MNHEY, CDR2 SMNVEV (reference sequence).

The V call is TRBV18, the J call TRBJ2-3; TRBD2 matches 8 bases. There are 15 residues in the CDR3. Germline V gene data show CDR1 as KGHSH and CDR2 as LQKENI. The V and J ends lost 2 bases and 4 bases, in that order; junction bases with no gene match: 5. The CDR3 here is CASSPISGIADTQYF. Here the CDR3 DNA reads TGTGCCAGCTCACCAATTAGCGGGATAGCAGATACGCAGTATTTT.

This clonotype was recorded a few times. This chain joins TRBV7-6 and TRBJ2-7; D gene ambiguous. This CDR3 contains 16 residues. V dropped 3 bases and J dropped 1 base, with 16 bases sitting between them. Looked up from germline, CDR1 is SGHVS and CDR2 is FNYEAQ. Here the CDR3 reads CASSLASGAMSYEQYF. In nucleotides, the CDR3 is TGTGCCAGCAGCTTGGCCAGTGGTGCCATGTCCTACGAGCAGTACTTC.

The chain couples TRBV20-1 to TRBJ2-1, with a weak D call TRBD1 (6 bases). With 1 base removed from V and 9 bases from J, the gap between germline ends came to 22 bases. The CDR3 runs to 16 residues. Germline V lookup: CDR1 DFQATT, CDR2 SNEGSKA (reference sequence). The CDR3 region has the DNA TGCAGTGCTAGAGGTACCAGCGATGGGACACATGGTGAGCAGTTCTTC. It codes for CSARGTSDGTHGEQFF.

V gene TRBV4-2 combines with J gene TRBJ2-7, with D perhaps being TRBD1 or TRBD2 (5 bases each). Germline V gene sequence: CDR1 LGHNA, CDR2 YNFKEQ. The germline V and J ends were trimmed by 0 bases and 9 bases, with 15 bases remaining between them. The CDR3 contains 14 residues. The CDR3 spells CASSQEQGPCGQYF. The DNA of the CDR3 is TGTGCCAGCAGCCAAGAGCAGGGACCGTGCGGGCAGTACTTC.